This T cell receptor beta chain was sequenced in a study of Graves' ophthalmopathy and Graves' hyperthyroidism. Study-level background: The term stable hyperthyroidism indicated an absence of ophthalmopathy within 18 months of follow-up.

Diagnoses were established from clinical symptoms, serum thyroxine, TRAb, thyroid ultrasound and orbital computed tomography. The study amplified TCR beta CDR3 regions using RNA transcripts. The first round was an RT-PCR with HTBI primers, and the second round was a multiplex PCR. TCRdb re-called the multiplex PCR reads through MiXCR, storing one row per CDR3 protein. Altogether more than 1,000,000 distinct CDR3 sequences are present, 35% to 45% being singletons, with the ten largest covering 11%. J gave up 3 bases and V 4 bases, and 8 bases lay outside the gene matches. This CDR3 has 16 residues. Study findings and constraints: Progression of ophthalmopathy was predicted by the model with around 68% sensitivity and around 77% specificity.

About this clonotype: Its antigen is as yet unknown.

The genes are TRBV12-3 or TRBV12-4 and TRBJ2-2, with 7 bases that match TRBD2. The sequenced sample was peripheral blood or thyroid tissue (not recorded which). The sequence came from an adult man with Graves' hyperthyroidism. The CDR3 DNA reads as TGTGCCAGCAGTTCTCGCGGGAGATGGTACACCGGGGAGCTGTTTTTT. It specifies CASSSRGRWYTGELFF.